These 22 T cell receptor beta chains share one sample of origin, sequenced in a study of blood T cell repertoires in COVID-19. TCRdb keeps only in-frame clones here, not all; method: immunoSEQ multiplex PCR. The data contain some 320,000 clones, more than 75% of them seen just once; the ten biggest clones take up 5.3%. Sequencing used PBMCs or T cells enriched from blood (not recorded which). The source is a woman aged 25 to 39 who had recovered from COVID-19.

CDR3: CSVAVGAGEKLFF. CDR3 sequence (DNA): TGCAGCGTTGCCGTTGGGGCCGGGGAAAAACTGTTTTTT. V usage is TRBV29-1 and J usage is TRBJ1-4; D possibly corresponds to TRBD1 (5 bases). The germline V gene encodes CDR1 SQVTM and CDR2 ANQGSEA. The CDR3 contains 13 residues. The V and J ends lost 4 bases and 8 bases respectively, with 14 bases between them.

The chain is built from TRBV5-5 and TRBJ2-3; 8 nucleotides line up with TRBD1. CDR1 is SGHKS and CDR2 is YYEKEE in the germline V gene (reference sequence). V lost 6 bases, J lost 5 bases, and 17 bases stayed unmatched. There are 17 residues in the CDR3. The chain's CDR3 is CASTPTGPDREVDTQYF. In DNA, the CDR3 is TGTGCCAGCACCCCGACAGGGCCGGACAGGGAGGTAGATACGCAGTATTTT.

This rearrangement joins TRBV7-2 to TRBJ1-2, with TRBD1 matching over 9 bases. Germline-derived CDR1 and CDR2 are SGHTA and FQGNSA. CDR3 length equals 13 residues. The V gene end was trimmed by 6 bases and the J gene end by 12 bases; junction bases not matched to a gene: 11. The CDR3 region has the DNA TGTGCCAGCAGTTCTCGGACAGGGGCAGTTCACACCTTC. This encodes CASSSRTGAVHTF.

V is TRBV12-2 and J is TRBJ2-7; the table assigns TRBD1, which was not confirmed against the DNA. TRBV12-2 is a listed pseudogene. This CDR3 spans 11 amino acids. CDR3 nucleotides: TGTGCAAGTCGCTTGGGCCACGAGCAGTACTTC. Translation: CASRLGHEQYF.

V gene TRBV12-3 or TRBV12-4 combines with J gene TRBJ2-1; tentative D call: TRBD2 (5 bases). This CDR3 contains 13 residues. V dropped 6 bases and J dropped 10 bases, with 16 bases sitting between them. CDR3 DNA sequence: TGTGCCAGCAGCCCACGCCCCTGGGAGGAGCAGTTCTTC. Translating it yields CASSPRPWEEQFF.

The chain couples TRBV2 to TRBJ2-1; the match to TRBD2 covers 11 bases. CDR1 SNHLY and CDR2 FYNNEI come from the germline V gene. The CDR3 covers 16 residues. The trim removed 4 bases at V and 5 bases at J, leaving 7 bases unmatched. The chain's CDR3 is CASSVWLAGGNNEQFF. The CDR3 DNA is TGTGCCAGCAGTGTCTGGCTAGCGGGGGGAAACAATGAGCAGTTCTTC.

The V call is TRBV2, the J call TRBJ1-2, with TRBD1 identical over 9 bases. Germline trimming cut 6 bases from V and 6 bases from J; bases unmatched to any gene: 5. The germline V gene encodes CDR1 SNHLY and CDR2 FYNNEI. The CDR3 totals 13 residues. This CDR3 reads CASSARTGDGYTF. The CDR3 DNA reads as TGTGCCAGCAGCGCTAGGACAGGGGATGGCTACACCTTC.

The rearrangement uses TRBV5-4 and TRBJ1-3; TRBD1 might be the D (5 bases). This CDR3 has 14 amino acids. Trimming removed 0 bases at V and 7 bases at J, with 11 bases between. The germline CDR1 and CDR2 sequences are SGHNT and YYREEE (reference sequence). CDR3: CASSLGTTANTIYF. CDR3 DNA sequence: TGTGCCAGCAGCTTGGGGACAACCGCGAACACCATATATTTT.

The V call is TRBV5-6, the J call TRBJ1-3; D perhaps matches TRBD1 (6 bases). CDR1 is SGHDT, CDR2 YYEEEE, per germline. CDR3 length: 15 residues. The V end lost 4 bases, the J end lost 2 bases, and 13 bases lay between the germline ends. CDR3 region: CASSEKQGTGNTIYF. CDR3 nucleotide sequence: TGTGCCAGCAGCGAAAAACAGGGAACTGGAAACACCATATATTTT. The variable domain in full, with the rest retrieved from reference TRBV5-6 and TRBJ1-3, is DAGVTQSPTHLIKTRGQQVTLRCSPKSGHDTVSWYQQALGQGPQFIFQYYEEEERQRGNFPDRFSGHQFPNYSSELNVNALLLGDSALYLCASSEKQGTGNTIYFGEGSWLTVV.

The J gene is TRBJ1-2, the V gene TRBV12-3 or TRBV12-4, with 7 bases fitting TRBD1. J gave up 7 bases and V 5 bases, and 7 bases lay outside the gene matches. This CDR3 spans 13 amino acids. CDR3 sequence reads: CASSPQGVGGYTF. DNA of the CDR3: TGTGCCAGCAGTCCTCAGGGGGTGGGTGGCTACACCTTC.

This clone was seen only a few times. The chain employs TRBV28 and TRBJ1-1; D may be TRBD1 (6 bases). Germline V CDR1 and CDR2: MDHEN, SYDVKM. Trimming cost V 2 bases and J 8 bases, with 15 bases left between them. The CDR3 length is 14 residues. The CDR3 DNA reads as TGTGCCAGCAGTTTAGGCAGGGGATACCCCGAAGCTTTCTTT. Translated, it gives CASSLGRGYPEAFF.

The gene calls are TRBV28 and TRBJ1-5, with D perhaps matching TRBD1 (6 bases). Germline V gene sequence: CDR1 MDHEN, CDR2 SYDVKM. Trimming shortened V by 4 bases and J by 7 bases, and 17 bases separated the two germline ends. The CDR3 runs to 15 residues. The CDR3 sequence is CASSSPTGTGQPQHF. For the CDR3, the DNA is TGTGCCAGCAGTTCCCCGACAGGAACAGGACAGCCCCAGCATTTT.

V usage is TRBV2 and J usage is TRBJ1-6; D unclear. This CDR3 is 14 amino acids long. V lost 5 bases and J lost 6, with 11 bases in between. Germline V gene lookup returns CDR1 SNHLY and CDR2 FYNNEI. The CDR3 spells CASSPINSNSPLHF. CDR3 coding DNA: TGTGCCAGCAGTCCTATCAACAGTAATTCACCCCTCCACTTT.

The chain employs TRBV5-1 and TRBJ1-2, with 8 bases matching TRBD1. Germline lookup yields CDR1 SGHRS and CDR2 YFSETQ. This CDR3 is 14 amino acids long. After removal of 3 bases from V and 4 bases from J, the junction contained 5 bases not matched to a gene. The CDR3 nucleotides are TGCGCCAGCAGCTCGACAGGGGCGGGCTATGGCTACACCTTC. Protein sequence: CASSSTGAGYGYTF.

The genes are TRBV5-6 and TRBJ1-2, with 10 bases that match TRBD1. The CDR3 totals 15 residues. CDR1 and CDR2 from the germline V gene are SGHDT and YYEEEE. V shed 4 bases and J 4 bases; nucleotides not matched to a gene: 7. CDR3 in amino acids: CASSRQGAPFYGYTF. CDR3 coding DNA: TGTGCCAGCAGCCGACAGGGGGCCCCTTTCTATGGCTACACCTTC. The entire variable domain, with the rest obtained from reference TRBV5-6 and TRBJ1-2, is as follows: DAGVTQSPTHLIKTRGQQVTLRCSPKSGHDTVSWYQQALGQGPQFIFQYYEEEERQRGNFPDRFSGHQFPNYSSELNVNALLLGDSALYLCASSRQGAPFYGYTFGSGTRLTVV.

The chain carries TRBV19 and TRBJ2-1, with 9 bases that match TRBD2. There are 16 residues in the CDR3. V was clipped by 2 bases and J by 7 bases; unmatched bases: 9. The germline gives CDR1 LNHDA, CDR2 SQIVND (reference sequence). The CDR3 reads CASSISGGGAVNEQFF. In nucleotides, the CDR3 is TGTGCCAGTAGTATATCGGGCGGGGGGGCGGTGAATGAGCAGTTCTTC.

The chain has TRBV10-3 and TRBJ2-6; no clear D. Trimming shortened V by 3 bases and J by 7 bases, and 7 bases separated the two germline ends. This CDR3 is 13 amino acids long. Germline CDR1 ENHRY, CDR2 SYGVKD. The DNA of the CDR3 is TGTGCCATCAGTGACATCCAAGCCAACGTCCTGACTTTC. This gives the protein CAISDIQANVLTF.

CDR3 protein: CASSQLSAVYGYTF. The CDR3 DNA follows: TGTGCCAGCAGCCAGCTGAGCGCCGTCTATGGCTACACCTTC. This chain joins TRBV3-1 (or the pseudogene TRBV3-2) and TRBJ1-2; D call uncertain. The length of the CDR3 is 14 residues. In germline, CDR1 is LGHDT, CDR2 YNNKEL (reference sequence). V dropped 3 bases and J dropped 4 bases, with 12 bases sitting between them.

The rearrangement uses TRBV13 and TRBJ2-7, with TRBD2 as a possible D gene (6 bases). V was cut by 5 bases and J by 2 bases, with 13 bases left in between. CDR3 length: 14 amino acids. The germline V gene has CDR1 PRHDT and CDR2 FYEKMQ (reference sequence). Here the CDR3 reads CASSPPRGPYEQYF. The CDR3 bases are TGTGCCAGCAGCCCTCCGCGGGGACCCTACGAGCAGTACTTC.

The chain recombines TRBV2 with TRBJ2-2; 7 bases agree with TRBD2. CDR3 length: 13 residues. Losses at the gene ends were 11 bases for V and 4 bases for J; bases not matched to a gene: 7. Germline loops: CDR1 SNHLY, CDR2 FYNNEI. The DNA for the CDR3 is TGTGCCTCAGGACTAGAGGGCACCGGGGAGCTGTTTTTT. This gives the protein CASGLEGTGELFF. The full variable domain, with the rest looked up from reference TRBV2 and TRBJ2-2, is EPEVTQTPSHQVTQMGQEVILRCVPISNHLYFYWYRQILGQKVEFLVSFYNNEISEKSEIFDDQFSVERPDGSNFTLKIRSTKLEDSAMYFCASGLEGTGELFFGEGSRLTVL.

This clone came up many times. The genes are TRBV10-3 and TRBJ1-6, with 11 bases fitting TRBD1. This CDR3 region has 14 residues. Looked up from germline, CDR1 is ENHRY and CDR2 is SYGVKD. J gave up 9 bases and V 11 bases, and 9 bases lay outside the gene matches. The DNA for the CDR3 is TGTGCCTCCGCCCCCGGGACAGGGGGTTCACCCCTCCACTTT. It specifies CASAPGTGGSPLHF.

The J gene is TRBJ2-7, the V gene TRBV10-3; the D gene is possibly TRBD1 (5 bases). Trimming pared 4 bases from V and 2 bases from J, leaving 12 bases between. Germline V CDR1 and CDR2: ENHRY, SYGVKD. The CDR3 length is 14 residues. The CDR3 DNA follows: TGTGCCATCAGTGGGGGCCCTTTACCCTACGAGCAGTACTTC. Its translation: CAISGGPLPYEQYF.